This T cell receptor beta chain derives from a study of metastatic and nonmetastatic thyroid tumors. Background on the study: Repertoires were compared across blood and tumor or nodule tissue from malignant and benign thyroid patients.

Ahead of thyroid surgery, no patient had received treatment of any kind. The study, taken as a whole, reports: As reported, TCR beta diversity in blood and tumor was significantly higher in malignant thyroid tumors than in benign nodules.

This clone was counted between two and nine times. The antigen remains unidentified. Authors' analysis steps: It was from CDR3 differences across clinicopathological groups that a distant-metastasis classifier for papillary thyroid cancer was built. TCRdb re-clonotyped the PCR reads through MiXCR. Clone size and V and J calls follow TCRdb, not the original study. The sample lists roughly 64,000 clones, more than 3.5% seen once, with around 24% in the top ten. Sequenced input: blood. The clonotype comes from a female donor with papillary thyroid cancer or a benign thyroid nodule (not recorded which). Some clones in this sample may be carry-over from other donors' samples.

The CDR3 reads CSARGPTSGERRAIGYEQYF. Written as DNA, the CDR3 is TGCAGTGCTAGAGGCCCGACTAGCGGTGAGCGGCGGGCGATTGGCTACGAGCAGTACTTC. J is TRBJ2-7 and V is TRBV20-1; 9 positions agree with TRBD2. The CDR3 has 20 residues. Germline V gene data show CDR1 as DFQATT and CDR2 as SNEGSKA (reference sequence). The V segment lost 1 base and the J segment 3 bases; nucleotides outside the gene matches: 22.